This T cell receptor beta chain emerged from a study of T cell responses to AZD1222 COVID-19 vaccine. Study-level results: There were mostly white British donors and more females than males, and clonal diversity was possibly underestimated. Sampling captured repertoires only after the peak T cell response. Receipt of two AZD1222 doses was followed by a rise in Spike-specific TCR breadth and depth.

To note about this clone: What it binds is unknown.

Measured with immunoSEQ multiplex PCR; TCRdb has only the in-frame clones, and not every one. The sample lists 100,000 to 140,000 clones; 80% to 90% were seen once. The CDR3 extends over 14 amino acids. V lost 0 bases and J 3 bases, leaving 9 bases between the germline ends. Germline-derived CDR1 and CDR2 are KGHSH and LQKENI. The source was peripheral blood, collected on day 0 of AZD1222 vaccination. This sequence originates from an adult in good health. The V gene is TRBV18, the J gene TRBJ2-7; no firm D call. The CDR3 DNA reads TGTGCCAGCTCACCACCGGGAAGGCTCTACGAGCAGTACTTC. It is translated as CASSPPGRLYEQYF.